This section outlines one T cell receptor beta chain sequence together with its context. No antigen is known for it. The CDR3 has 16 residues. Germline loops: CDR1 ENHRY, CDR2 SYGVKD. V gave up 0 bases and J gave up 5 bases; unmatched junction bases: 7. These data come from a study of cytomegalovirus exposure and HLA in healthy donors. About the study: Among the roughly 400 genotyped donors, 70% to 85% were placed in the Caucasian-associated ancestry cluster.

Nominally healthy donors provided the samples, though records likely missed some immune exposures. General observations from the study: Cytomegalovirus association was assigned to about 150 TCR beta chains.

PCR used 60 Vbeta primers and 13 Jbeta primers. Authors' data handling: Counted up in a later analysis, unique TCR beta chains came to some 82 million, with around 11 million shared. Assay used: immunoSEQ multiplex PCR; TCRdb lists only in-frame clones, some missing. The V and J calls and clone size come from that table; D and trimming were worked out from the DNA. The data hold around 110,000 clones, with approximately 82% observed a single time. What was sequenced was PBMCs. This chain links TRBV10-3 with TRBJ2-5; 9 bases fit TRBD2. The TCR sequence derives from a man aged 25 to 40 in good health and CMV-seropositive. Here the CDR3 reads CAISESVAGVGETQYF. The CDR3, as DNA: TGTGCCATCAGTGAGTCTGTAGCGGGAGTCGGGGAGACCCAGTACTTC.